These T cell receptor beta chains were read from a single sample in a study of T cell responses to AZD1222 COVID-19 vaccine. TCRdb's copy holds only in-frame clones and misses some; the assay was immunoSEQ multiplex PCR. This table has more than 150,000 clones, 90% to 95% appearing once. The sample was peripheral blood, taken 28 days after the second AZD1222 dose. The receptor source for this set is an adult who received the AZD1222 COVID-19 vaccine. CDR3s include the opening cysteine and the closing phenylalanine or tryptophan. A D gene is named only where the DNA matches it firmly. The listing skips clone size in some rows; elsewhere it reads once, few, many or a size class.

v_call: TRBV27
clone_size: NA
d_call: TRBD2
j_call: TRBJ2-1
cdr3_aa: CASGTSGRNEQFF
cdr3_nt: TGTGCCAGCGGGACTAGCGGAAGAAATGAGCAGTTCTTC

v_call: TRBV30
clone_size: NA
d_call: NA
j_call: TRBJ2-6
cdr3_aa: CAWSRDSGANVLTF
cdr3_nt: TGTGCCTGGAGCAGGGACTCTGGGGCCAACGTCCTGACTTTC

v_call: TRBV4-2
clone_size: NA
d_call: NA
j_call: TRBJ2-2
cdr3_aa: CASSQRDGARTGELFF
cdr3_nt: TGTGCCAGCAGCCAGAGGGACGGGGCTAGAACCGGGGAGCTGTTTTTT

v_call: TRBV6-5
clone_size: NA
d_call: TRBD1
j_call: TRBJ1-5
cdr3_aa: CASKGTANQPQHF
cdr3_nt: TGTGCCAGCAAGGGGACAGCCAATCAGCCCCAGCATTTT

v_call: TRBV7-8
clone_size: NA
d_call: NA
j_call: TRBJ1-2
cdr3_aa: CASSLEVRYGYTF
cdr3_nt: TGTGCCAGCAGCTTAGAGGTTAGGTATGGCTACACCTTC

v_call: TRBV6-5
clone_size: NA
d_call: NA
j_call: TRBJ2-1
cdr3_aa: CASSPERQANEQFF
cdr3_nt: TGTGCCAGCAGCCCAGAAAGACAGGCCAATGAGCAGTTCTTC

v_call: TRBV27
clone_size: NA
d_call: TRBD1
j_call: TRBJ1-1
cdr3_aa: CASSLSVRQGTNTEAFF
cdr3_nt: TGTGCCAGCAGTTTATCCGTCAGACAGGGAACAAACACTGAAGCTTTCTTT

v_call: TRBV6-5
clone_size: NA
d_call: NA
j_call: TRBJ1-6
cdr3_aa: CASSRPGVVTLHF
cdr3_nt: TGTGCCAGCTCTCGGCCAGGGGTTGTCACCCTCCACTTT

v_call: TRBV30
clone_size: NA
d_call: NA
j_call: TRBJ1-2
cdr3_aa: CAWSVHDGYTF
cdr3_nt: TGTGCCTGGAGCGTACATGATGGCTACACCTTC

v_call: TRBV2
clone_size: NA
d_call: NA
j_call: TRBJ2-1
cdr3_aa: CASRATSSYNEQFF
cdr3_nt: TGTGCCAGCAGAGCGACTAGCTCCTACAATGAGCAGTTCTTC

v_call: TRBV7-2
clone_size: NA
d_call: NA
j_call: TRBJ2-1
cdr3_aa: CASSLEGPSLGNEQFF
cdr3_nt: TGTGCCAGCAGCTTAGAGGGCCCCTCGCTTGGAAATGAGCAGTTCTTC

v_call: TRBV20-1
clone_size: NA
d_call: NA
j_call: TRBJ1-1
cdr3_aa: CSATGSTAFF
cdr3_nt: TGCAGTGCCACTGGTTCAACGGCTTTCTTT

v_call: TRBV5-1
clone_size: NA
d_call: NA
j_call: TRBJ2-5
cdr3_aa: CASSRHQTFEQLQETQYF
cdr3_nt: TGCGCCAGCAGCCGTCATCAGACTTTCGAACAACTCCAAGAGACCCAGTACTTC

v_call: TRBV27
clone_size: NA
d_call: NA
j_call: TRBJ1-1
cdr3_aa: CASSTRRGAEAEAFF
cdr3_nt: TGTGCCAGCAGTACCCGTCGCGGGGCGGAGGCTGAAGCTTTCTTT

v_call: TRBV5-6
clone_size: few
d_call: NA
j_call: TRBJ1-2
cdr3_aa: CASSLPGQIARGYTF
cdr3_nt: TGTGCCAGCAGCTTACCGGGACAAATCGCCCGCGGCTACACCTTC

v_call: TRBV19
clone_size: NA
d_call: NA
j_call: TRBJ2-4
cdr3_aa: CASSPSGADIQYF
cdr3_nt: TGTGCCAGTAGCCCATCGGGCGCGGACATTCAGTACTTC

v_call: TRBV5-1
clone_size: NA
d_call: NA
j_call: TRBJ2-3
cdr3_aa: CASRNTGSTDTQYF
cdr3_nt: TGCGCCAGCAGGAACACAGGGAGCACAGATACGCAGTATTTT

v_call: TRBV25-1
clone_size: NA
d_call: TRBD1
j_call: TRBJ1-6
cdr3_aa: CASSGSGGLNSPLHF
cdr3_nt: TGTGCCAGCAGTGGGTCAGGGGGCTTGAATTCACCCCTCCACTTT

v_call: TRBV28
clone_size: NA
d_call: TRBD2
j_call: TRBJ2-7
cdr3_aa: CASSTTSGIEGPLGEQYF
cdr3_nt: TGTGCCAGCAGTACGACTAGCGGGATTGAGGGTCCCTTAGGAGAGCAGTACTTC

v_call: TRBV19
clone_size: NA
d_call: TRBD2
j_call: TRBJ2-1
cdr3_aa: CASNLAGHYNEQFF
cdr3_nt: TGTGCCAGTAATCTAGCGGGACACTACAATGAGCAGTTCTTC

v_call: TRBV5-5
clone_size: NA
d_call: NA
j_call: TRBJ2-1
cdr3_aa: CASGSYNEQFF
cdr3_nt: TGTGCCAGCGGCAGTTACAATGAGCAGTTCTTC

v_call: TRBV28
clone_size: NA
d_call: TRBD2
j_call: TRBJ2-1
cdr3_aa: CASSSAASGIPYNEQFF
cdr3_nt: TGTGCCAGCAGTTCCGCCGCTAGCGGGATCCCCTACAATGAGCAGTTCTTC

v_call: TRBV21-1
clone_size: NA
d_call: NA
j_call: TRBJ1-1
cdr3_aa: CASDKGAANTEAFF
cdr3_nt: TGTGCCAGCGACAAGGGCGCGGCGAACACTGAAGCTTTCTTT

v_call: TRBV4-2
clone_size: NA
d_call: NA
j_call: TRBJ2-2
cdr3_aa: CASSQVGGGMNTGELFF
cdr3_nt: TGTGCCAGCAGCCAAGTCGGTGGGGGTATGAACACCGGGGAGCTGTTTTTT

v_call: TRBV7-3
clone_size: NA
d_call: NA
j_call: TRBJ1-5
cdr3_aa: CASSSGSEPQHF
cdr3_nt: TGTGCCAGCAGCTCCGGCAGCGAGCCCCAGCATTTT

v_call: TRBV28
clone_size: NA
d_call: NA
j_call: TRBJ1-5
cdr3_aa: CASSITNRRGKHQPQHF
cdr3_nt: TGTGCCAGCAGTATAACCAACCGCCGGGGCAAGCATCAGCCCCAGCATTTT

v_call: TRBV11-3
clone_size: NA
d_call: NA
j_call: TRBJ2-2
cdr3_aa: CASSNSWSGELFF
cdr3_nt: TGTGCCAGCAGCAATAGTTGGAGCGGGGAGCTGTTTTTT

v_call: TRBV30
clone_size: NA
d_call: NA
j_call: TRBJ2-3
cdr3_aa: CAWSKGGGADTQYF
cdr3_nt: TGTGCCTGGAGTAAAGGGGGGGGAGCAGATACGCAGTATTTT

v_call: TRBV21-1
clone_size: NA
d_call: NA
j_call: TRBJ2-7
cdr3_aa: CASSKIDKGGYEQYF
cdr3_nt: TGTGCCAGCAGCAAAATTGACAAAGGGGGCTACGAGCAGTACTTC

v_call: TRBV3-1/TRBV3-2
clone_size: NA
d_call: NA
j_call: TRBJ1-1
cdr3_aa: CASSQVGERTEAFF
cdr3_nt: TGTGCCAGCAGCCAAGTAGGGGAACGCACTGAAGCTTTCTTT

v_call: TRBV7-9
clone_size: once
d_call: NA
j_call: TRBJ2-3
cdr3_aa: CASSFVFADTQYF
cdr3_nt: TGTGCCAGCAGCTTCGTTTTTGCAGATACGCAGTATTTT

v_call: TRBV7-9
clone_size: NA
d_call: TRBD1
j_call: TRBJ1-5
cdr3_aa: CASSLTGLNQPQHF
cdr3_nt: TGTGCCAGCAGTCTGACAGGGCTCAATCAGCCCCAGCATTTT

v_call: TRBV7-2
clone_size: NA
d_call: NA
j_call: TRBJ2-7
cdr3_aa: CASSRGLHSYEQYF
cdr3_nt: TGTGCCAGCAGCCGGGGCCTCCACTCCTACGAGCAGTACTTC

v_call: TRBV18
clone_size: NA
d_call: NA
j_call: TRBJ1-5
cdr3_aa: CASSLGGGDQPQHF
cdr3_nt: TGTGCCAGCTCACTTGGGGGGGGAGATCAGCCCCAGCATTTT

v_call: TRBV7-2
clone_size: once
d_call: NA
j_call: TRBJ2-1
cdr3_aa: CASSLGWGNNEQFF
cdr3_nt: TGTGCCAGCAGCTTAGGTTGGGGTAACAATGAGCAGTTCTTC

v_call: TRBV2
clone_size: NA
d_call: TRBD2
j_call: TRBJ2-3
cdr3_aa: CASSDDRLAGGQVDTQYF
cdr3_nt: TGTGCCAGCAGTGACGATAGACTAGCGGGAGGGCAGGTAGATACGCAGTATTTT

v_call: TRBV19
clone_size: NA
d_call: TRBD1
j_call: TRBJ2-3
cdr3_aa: CASSMRGPEDTQYF
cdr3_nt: TGTGCCAGTAGTATGAGGGGGCCGGAGGATACGCAGTATTTT

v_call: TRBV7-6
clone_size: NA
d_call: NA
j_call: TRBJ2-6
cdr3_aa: CASSLWQAGANVLTF
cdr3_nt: TGTGCCAGCAGCTTATGGCAGGCTGGGGCCAACGTCCTGACTTTC

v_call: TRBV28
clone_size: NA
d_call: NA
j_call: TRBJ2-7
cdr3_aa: CASSPPPGPEQYF
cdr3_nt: TGTGCCAGCAGTCCCCCCCCGGGACCCGAGCAGTACTTC

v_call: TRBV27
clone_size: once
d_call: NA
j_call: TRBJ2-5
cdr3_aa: CASSPLKGAKKEGETQYF
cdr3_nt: TGTGCCAGCAGTCCCCTAAAAGGGGCCAAAAAAGAGGGGGAGACCCAGTACTTC

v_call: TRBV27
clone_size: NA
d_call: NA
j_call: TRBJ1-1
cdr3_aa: CASRLTARDTEAFF
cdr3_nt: TGTGCCAGCAGGCTGACAGCTCGGGACACTGAAGCTTTCTTT

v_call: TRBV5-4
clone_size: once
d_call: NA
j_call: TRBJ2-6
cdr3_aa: CASSQQLRLAGANVLTF
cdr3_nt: TGTGCCAGCAGCCAACAACTCCGACTCGCCGGGGCCAACGTCCTGACTTTC

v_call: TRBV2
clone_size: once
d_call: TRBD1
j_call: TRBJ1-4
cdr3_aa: CASSVARGPANEKLFF
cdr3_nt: TGTGCCAGCAGTGTTGCCAGGGGGCCTGCTAATGAAAAACTGTTTTTT

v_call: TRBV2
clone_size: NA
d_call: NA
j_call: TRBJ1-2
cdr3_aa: CASRVDGPFGYTF
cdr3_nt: TGTGCCAGCAGAGTGGACGGACCTTTCGGCTACACCTTC

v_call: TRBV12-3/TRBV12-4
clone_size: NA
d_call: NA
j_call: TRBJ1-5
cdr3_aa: CASRGGSNQPQHF
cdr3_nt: TGTGCCAGCAGGGGGGGGAGCAATCAGCCCCAGCATTTT

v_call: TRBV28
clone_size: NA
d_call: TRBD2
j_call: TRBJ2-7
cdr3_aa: CASRHPSGGTYEQYF
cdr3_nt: TGTGCCAGCAGACACCCTAGCGGGGGGACCTACGAGCAGTACTTC

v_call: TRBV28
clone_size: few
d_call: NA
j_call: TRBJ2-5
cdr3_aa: CASNMAGFGGTQYF
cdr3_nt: TGTGCCAGCAACATGGCGGGGTTTGGGGGGACCCAGTACTTC

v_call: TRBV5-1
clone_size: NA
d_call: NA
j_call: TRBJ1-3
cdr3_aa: CASSLGTDGNTIYF
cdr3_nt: TGCGCCAGCAGCTTGGGTACCGACGGAAACACCATATATTTT

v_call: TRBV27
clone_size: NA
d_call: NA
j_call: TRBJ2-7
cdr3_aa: CASSGPDPYYEQYF
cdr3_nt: TGTGCCAGCAGTGGTCCGGACCCATACTACGAGCAGTACTTC

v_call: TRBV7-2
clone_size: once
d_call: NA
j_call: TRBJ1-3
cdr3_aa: CASSGGGYSGNTIYF
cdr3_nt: TGTGCCAGCAGCGGTGGGGGATACTCTGGAAACACCATATATTTT

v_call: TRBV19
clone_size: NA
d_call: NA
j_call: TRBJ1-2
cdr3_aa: CASYRAGYTF
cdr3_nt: TGTGCCAGCTACAGGGCGGGCTACACCTTC

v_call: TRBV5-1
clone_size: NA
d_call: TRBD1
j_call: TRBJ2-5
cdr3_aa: CASSQGQNQETQYF
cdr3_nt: TGCGCCAGCAGCCAGGGACAGAACCAAGAGACCCAGTACTTC

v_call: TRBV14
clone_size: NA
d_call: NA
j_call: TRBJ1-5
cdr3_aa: CASSRTGLDQPQHF
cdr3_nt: TGTGCCAGCAGCCGGACGGGGCTTGATCAGCCCCAGCATTTT

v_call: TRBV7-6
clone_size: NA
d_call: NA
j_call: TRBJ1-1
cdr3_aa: CASSLGLGAMNTEAFF
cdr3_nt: TGTGCCAGCAGTCTAGGGCTAGGTGCTATGAACACTGAAGCTTTCTTT